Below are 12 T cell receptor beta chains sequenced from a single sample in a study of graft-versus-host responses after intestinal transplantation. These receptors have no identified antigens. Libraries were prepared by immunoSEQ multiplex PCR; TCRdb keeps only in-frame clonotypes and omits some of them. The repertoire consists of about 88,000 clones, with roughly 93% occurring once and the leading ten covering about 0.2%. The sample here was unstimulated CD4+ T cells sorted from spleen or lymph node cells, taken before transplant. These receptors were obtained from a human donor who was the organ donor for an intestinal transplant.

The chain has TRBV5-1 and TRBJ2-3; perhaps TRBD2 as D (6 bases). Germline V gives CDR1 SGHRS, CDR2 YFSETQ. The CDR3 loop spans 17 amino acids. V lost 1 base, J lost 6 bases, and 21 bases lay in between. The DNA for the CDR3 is TGCGCCAGCAGCTTGATCCCATACGCCCGGGACTCGGATACGCAGTATTTT. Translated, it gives CASSLIPYARDSDTQYF.

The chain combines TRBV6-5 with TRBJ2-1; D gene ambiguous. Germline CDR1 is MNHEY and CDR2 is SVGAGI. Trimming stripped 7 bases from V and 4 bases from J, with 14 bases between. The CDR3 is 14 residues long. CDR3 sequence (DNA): TGTGCCAGCAAGCTCAGAACCGATTACAATGAGCAGTTCTTC. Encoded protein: CASKLRTDYNEQFF.

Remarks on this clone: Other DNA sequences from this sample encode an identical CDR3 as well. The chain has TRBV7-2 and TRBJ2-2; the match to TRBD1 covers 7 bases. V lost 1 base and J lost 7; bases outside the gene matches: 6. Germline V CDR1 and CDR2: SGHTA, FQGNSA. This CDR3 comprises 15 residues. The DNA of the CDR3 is TGTGCCAGCAGCTTAGTATCAGGGGGAAGCGGGGAGCTGTTTTTT. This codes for CASSLVSGGSGELFF.

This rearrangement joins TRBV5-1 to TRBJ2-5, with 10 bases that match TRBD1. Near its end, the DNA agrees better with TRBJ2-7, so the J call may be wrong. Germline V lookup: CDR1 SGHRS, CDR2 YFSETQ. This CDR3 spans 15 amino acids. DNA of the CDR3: TGCGCCAGCAGCTTGGGGACAGGGGGATTTTACGAGCAGTACTTC. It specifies CASSLGTGGFYEQYF.

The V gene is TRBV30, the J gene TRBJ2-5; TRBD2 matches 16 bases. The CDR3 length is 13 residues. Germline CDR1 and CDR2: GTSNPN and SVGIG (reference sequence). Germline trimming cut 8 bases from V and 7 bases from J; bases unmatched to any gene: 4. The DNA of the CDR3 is TGTGCCGGGGGGACTAGCGGGGGGGCGACCCAGTACTTC. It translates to CAGGTSGGATQYF.

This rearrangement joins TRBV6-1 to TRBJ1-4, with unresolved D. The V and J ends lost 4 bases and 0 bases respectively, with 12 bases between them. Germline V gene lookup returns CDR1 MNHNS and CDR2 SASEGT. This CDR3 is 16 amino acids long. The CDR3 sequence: CASSANIPSTNEKLFF. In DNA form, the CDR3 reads TGTGCCAGCAGTGCTAACATACCCTCAACTAATGAAAAACTGTTTTTT.

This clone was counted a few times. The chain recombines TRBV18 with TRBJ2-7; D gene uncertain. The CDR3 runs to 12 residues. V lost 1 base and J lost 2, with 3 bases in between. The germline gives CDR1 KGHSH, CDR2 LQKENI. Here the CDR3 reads CASSPRTYEQYF. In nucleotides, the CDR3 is TGTGCCAGCTCACCACGGACCTACGAGCAGTACTTC.

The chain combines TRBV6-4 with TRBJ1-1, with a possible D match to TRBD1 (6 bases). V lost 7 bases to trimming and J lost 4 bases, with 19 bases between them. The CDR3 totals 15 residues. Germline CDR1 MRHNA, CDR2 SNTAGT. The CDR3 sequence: CASKPEQGQSTEAFF. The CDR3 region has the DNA TGTGCCAGCAAACCTGAACAGGGTCAGAGCACTGAAGCTTTCTTT.

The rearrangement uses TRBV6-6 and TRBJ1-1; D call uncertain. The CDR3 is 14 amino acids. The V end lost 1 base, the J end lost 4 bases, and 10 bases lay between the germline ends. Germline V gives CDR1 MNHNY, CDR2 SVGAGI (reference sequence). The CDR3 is CASSYYARTTEAFF. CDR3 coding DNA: TGTGCCAGCAGTTACTACGCCAGGACCACTGAAGCTTTCTTT.

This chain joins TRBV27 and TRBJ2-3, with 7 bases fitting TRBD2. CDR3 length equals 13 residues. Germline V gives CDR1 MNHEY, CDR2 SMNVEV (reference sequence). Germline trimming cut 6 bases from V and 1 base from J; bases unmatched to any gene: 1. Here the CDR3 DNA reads TGTGCCAGCAGAAGCGGGGGCACAGATACGCAGTATTTT. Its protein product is CASRSGGTDTQYF.

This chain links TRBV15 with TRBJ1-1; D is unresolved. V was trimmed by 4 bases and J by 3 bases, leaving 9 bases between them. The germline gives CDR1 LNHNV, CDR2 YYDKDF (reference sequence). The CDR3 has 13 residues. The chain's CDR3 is CATSTQLDTEAFF. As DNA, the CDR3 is TGTGCCACCAGCACGCAGTTAGACACTGAAGCTTTCTTT. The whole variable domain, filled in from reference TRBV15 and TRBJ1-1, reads DAMVIQNPRYQVTQFGKPVTLSCSQTLNHNVMYWYQQKSSQAPKLLFHYYDKDFNNEADTPDNFQSRRPNTSFCFLDIRSPGLGDTAMYLCATSTQLDTEAFFGQGTRLTVV.

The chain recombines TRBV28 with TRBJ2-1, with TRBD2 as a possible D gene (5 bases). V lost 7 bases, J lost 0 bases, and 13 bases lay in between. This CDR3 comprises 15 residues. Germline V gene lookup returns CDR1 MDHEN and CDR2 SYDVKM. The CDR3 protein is CASNQRGLSYNEQFF. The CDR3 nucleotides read TGTGCCAGCAACCAACGGGGTCTCTCCTACAATGAGCAGTTCTTC. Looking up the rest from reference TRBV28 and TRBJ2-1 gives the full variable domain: DVKVTQSSRYLVKRTGEKVFLECVQDMDHENMFWYRQDPGLGLRLIYFSYDVKMKEKGDIPEGYSVSREKKERFSLILESASTNQTSMYLCASNQRGLSYNEQFFGPGTRLTVL.